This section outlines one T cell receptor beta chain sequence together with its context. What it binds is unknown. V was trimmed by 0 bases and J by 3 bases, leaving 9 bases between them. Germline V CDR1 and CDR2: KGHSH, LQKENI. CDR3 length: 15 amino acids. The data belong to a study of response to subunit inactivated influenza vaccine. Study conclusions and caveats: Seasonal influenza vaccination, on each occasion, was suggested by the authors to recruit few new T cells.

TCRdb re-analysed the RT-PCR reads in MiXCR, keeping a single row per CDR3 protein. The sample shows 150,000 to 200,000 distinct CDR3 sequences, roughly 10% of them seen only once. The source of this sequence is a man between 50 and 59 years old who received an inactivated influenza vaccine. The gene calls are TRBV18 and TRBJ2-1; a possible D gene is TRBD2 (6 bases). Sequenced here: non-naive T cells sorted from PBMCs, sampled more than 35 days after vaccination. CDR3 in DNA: TGTGCCAGCTCACCACCAGGCGGGGTCTACAATGAGCAGTTCTTC. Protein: CASSPPGGVYNEQFF.